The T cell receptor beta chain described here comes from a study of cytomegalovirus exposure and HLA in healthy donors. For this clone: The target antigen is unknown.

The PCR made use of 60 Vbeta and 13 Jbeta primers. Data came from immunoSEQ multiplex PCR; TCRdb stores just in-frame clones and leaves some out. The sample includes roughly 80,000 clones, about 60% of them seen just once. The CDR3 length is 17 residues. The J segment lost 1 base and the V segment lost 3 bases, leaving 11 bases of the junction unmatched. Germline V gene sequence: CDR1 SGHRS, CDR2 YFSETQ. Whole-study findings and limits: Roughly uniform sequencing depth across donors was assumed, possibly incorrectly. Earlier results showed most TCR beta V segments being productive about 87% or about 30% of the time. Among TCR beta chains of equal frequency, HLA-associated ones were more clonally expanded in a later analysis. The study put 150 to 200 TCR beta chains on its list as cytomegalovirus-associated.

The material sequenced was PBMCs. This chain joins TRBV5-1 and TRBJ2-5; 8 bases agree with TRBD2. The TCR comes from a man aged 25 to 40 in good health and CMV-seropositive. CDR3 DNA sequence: TGCGCCAGCAGCTGGACCTCTGCTCGGGGGGGCCAAGAGACCCAGTACTTC. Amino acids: CASSWTSARGGQETQYF.